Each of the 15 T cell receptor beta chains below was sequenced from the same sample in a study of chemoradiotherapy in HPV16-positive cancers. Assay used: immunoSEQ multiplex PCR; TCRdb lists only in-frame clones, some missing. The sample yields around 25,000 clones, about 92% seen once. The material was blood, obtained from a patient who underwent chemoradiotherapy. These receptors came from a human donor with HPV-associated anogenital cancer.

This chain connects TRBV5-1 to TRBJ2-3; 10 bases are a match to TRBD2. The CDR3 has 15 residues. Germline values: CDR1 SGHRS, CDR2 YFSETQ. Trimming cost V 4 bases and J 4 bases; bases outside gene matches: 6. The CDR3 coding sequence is TGCGCCAGCAGCCAAGCGGGGGGGCGGGCAGATACGCAGTATTTT. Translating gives CASSQAGGRADTQYF.

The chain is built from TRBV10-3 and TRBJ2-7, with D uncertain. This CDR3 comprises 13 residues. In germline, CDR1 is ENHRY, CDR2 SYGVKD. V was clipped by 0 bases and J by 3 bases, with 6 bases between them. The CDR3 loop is CAISESRNYEQYF. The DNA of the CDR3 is TGTGCCATCAGTGAGTCCCGAAACTACGAGCAGTACTTC.

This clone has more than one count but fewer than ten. The CDR3 is CASSAYGGEETQYF. CDR3 DNA: TGTGCCAGTAGTGCGTACGGCGGTGAAGAGACCCAGTACTTC. The chain uses TRBV19 and TRBJ2-5; D is unclear. Germline V gene data show CDR1 as LNHDA and CDR2 as SQIVND (reference sequence). The CDR3 sequence is 14 residues long. V was cut by 5 bases and J by 3 bases, with 13 bases left in between.

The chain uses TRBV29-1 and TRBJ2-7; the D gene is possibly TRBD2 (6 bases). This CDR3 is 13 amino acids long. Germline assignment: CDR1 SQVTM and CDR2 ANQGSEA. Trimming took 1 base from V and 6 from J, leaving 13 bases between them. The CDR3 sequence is CSVEGSPGVEQYF. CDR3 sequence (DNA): TGCAGCGTTGAAGGGAGCCCGGGGGTCGAGCAGTACTTC.

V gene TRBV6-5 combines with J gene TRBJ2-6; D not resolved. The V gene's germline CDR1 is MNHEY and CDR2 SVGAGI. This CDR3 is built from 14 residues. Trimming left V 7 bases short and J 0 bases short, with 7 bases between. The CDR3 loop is CASTHLSGANVLTF. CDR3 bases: TGTGCCAGCACTCATCTCTCTGGGGCCAACGTCCTGACTTTC.

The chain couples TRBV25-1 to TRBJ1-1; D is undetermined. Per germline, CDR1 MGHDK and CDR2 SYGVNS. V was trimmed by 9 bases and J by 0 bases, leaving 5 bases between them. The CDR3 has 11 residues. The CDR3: CASLLNTEAFF. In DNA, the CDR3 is TGTGCCAGTTTATTGAACACTGAAGCTTTCTTT.

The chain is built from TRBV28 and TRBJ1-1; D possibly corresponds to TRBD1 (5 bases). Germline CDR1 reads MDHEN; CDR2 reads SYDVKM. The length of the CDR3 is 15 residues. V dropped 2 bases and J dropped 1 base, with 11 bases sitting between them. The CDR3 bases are TGTGCCAGCAGTTTACTCCCAGGGCCGAACACTGAAGCTTTCTTT. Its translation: CASSLLPGPNTEAFF.

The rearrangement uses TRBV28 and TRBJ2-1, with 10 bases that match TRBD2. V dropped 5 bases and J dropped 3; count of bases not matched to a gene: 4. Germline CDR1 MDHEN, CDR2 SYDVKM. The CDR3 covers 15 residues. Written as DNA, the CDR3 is TGTGCCAGCAGTCCCCGACTAGCGGGCTACAATGAGCAGTTCTTC. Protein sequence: CASSPRLAGYNEQFF. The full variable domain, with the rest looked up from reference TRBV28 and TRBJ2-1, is DVKVTQSSRYLVKRTGEKVFLECVQDMDHENMFWYRQDPGLGLRLIYFSYDVKMKEKGDIPEGYSVSREKKERFSLILESASTNQTSMYLCASSPRLAGYNEQFFGPGTRLTVL.

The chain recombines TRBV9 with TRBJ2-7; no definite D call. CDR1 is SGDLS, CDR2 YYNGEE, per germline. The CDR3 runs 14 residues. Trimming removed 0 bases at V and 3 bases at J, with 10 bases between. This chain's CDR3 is CASSVGGNGYEQYF. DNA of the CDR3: TGTGCCAGCAGCGTAGGTGGCAACGGCTACGAGCAGTACTTC. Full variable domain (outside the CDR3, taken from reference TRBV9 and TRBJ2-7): DSGVTQTPKHLITATGQRVTLRCSPRSGDLSVYWYQQSLDQGLQFLIQYYNGEERAKGNILERFSAQQFPDLHSELNLSSLELGDSALYFCASSVGGNGYEQYFGPGTRLTVT.

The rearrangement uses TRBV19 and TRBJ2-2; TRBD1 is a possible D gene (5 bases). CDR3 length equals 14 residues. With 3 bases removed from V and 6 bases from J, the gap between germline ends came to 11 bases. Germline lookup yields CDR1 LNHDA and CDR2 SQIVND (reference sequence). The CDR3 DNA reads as TGTGCCAGTAGTATTAAACAGACAGCCGGGGAGCTGTTTTTT. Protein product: CASSIKQTAGELFF.

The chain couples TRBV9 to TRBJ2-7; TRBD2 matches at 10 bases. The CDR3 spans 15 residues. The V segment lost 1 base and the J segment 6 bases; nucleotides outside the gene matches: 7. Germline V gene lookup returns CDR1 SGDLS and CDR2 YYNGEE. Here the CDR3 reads CASSVLPSGSSEQYF. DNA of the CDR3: TGTGCCAGCAGCGTACTTCCTAGCGGGAGTTCCGAGCAGTACTTC.

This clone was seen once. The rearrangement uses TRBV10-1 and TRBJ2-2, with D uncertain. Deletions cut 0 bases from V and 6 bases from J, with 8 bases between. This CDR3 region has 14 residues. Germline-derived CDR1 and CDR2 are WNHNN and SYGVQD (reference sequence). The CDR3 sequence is CASSESSGAGELFF. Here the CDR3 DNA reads TGCGCCAGCAGTGAGTCGAGTGGGGCCGGGGAGCTGTTTTTT.

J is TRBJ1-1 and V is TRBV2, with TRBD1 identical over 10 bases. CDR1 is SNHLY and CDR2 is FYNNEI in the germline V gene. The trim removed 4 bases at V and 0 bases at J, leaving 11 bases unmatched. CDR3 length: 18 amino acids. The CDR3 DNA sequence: TGTGCCAGCAGTGTTAACCGTGACAGGGGGCTTTTGAACACTGAAGCTTTCTTT. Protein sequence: CASSVNRDRGLLNTEAFF.

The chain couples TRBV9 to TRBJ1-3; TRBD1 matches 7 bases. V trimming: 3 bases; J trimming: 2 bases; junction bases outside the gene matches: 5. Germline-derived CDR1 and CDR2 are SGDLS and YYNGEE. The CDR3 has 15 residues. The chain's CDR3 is CASSATGVAGNTIYF. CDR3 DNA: TGTGCCAGCAGCGCCACAGGGGTAGCTGGAAACACCATATATTTT. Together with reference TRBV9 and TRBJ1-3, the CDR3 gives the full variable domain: DSGVTQTPKHLITATGQRVTLRCSPRSGDLSVYWYQQSLDQGLQFLIQYYNGEERAKGNILERFSAQQFPDLHSELNLSSLELGDSALYFCASSATGVAGNTIYFGEGSWLTVV.

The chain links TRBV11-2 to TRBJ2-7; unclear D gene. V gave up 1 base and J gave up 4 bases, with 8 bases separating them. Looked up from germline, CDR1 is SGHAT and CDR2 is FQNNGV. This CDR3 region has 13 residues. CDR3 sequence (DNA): TGTGCCAGCAGCTTAGGAACGCAGTACGAGCAGTACTTC. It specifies CASSLGTQYEQYF.